This record looks at one T cell receptor (beta chain) sequence and its context. Its antigen is unknown. The PCR used 60 Vbeta and 13 Jbeta primers. Method: immunoSEQ multiplex PCR; TCRdb's copy keeps in-frame clones and lacks some. The sample yields about 130,000 clones, roughly 80% seen once. These data come from a study of cytomegalovirus exposure and HLA in healthy donors. Germline V gene lookup returns CDR1 PRHDT and CDR2 FYEKMQ (reference sequence). This CDR3 contains 16 residues. After removal of 3 bases from V and 4 bases from J, the junction contained 7 bases not matched to a gene. Regarding the study as a whole: Within a later analysis, the majority of CMV-associated TCR beta chains appeared HLA-restricted. Excluded were some V segments that proved indistinguishable, including TRBV6-2 and TRBV6-3. A few CMV-associated chains proved CMV antigen-specific in vitro. Reports credit the classifier with highly specific, highly sensitive diagnosis of cytomegalovirus status.

The rearrangement joins TRBV13 to TRBJ1-3; 9 bases are a match to TRBD1. Input material: PBMCs. The TCR comes from a woman aged 40 to 50 in good health and CMV-seronegative. CDR3 bases: TGTGCCAGCAGCTTTCGGGACAGGGTGGGAGGAAACACCATATATTTT. This codes for CASSFRDRVGGNTIYF.